The 5 T cell receptor beta chains given below trace back to one sample, sequenced in a study of neurological immune-mediated disorders. One entry per CDR3 protein results from TCRdb running MiXCR on the 5' RACE reads. Of around 46,000 distinct CDR3 sequences in the sample, less than 2% were seen once. The specimen sequenced was PBMCs. These receptors originate from a woman aged 40 to 50 with multiple sclerosis.

There are many counts of this clonotype. This chain links TRBV12-3 or TRBV12-4 with TRBJ1-2; D is perhaps TRBD1 (5 bases). The CDR3 consists of 13 residues. The V end lost 6 bases, the J end lost 8 bases, and 16 bases lay between the germline ends. In DNA form, the CDR3 reads TGTGCCAGCAGCCGGGGACGGGTGGGAGGCTACACCTTC. Residues: CASSRGRVGGYTF.

This chain joins TRBV20-1 and TRBJ1-1; 7 bases fit TRBD1. Germline trimming cut 6 bases from V and 4 bases from J; bases unmatched to any gene: 5. The CDR3 is 12 amino acids. Germline lookup yields CDR1 DFQATT and CDR2 SNEGSKA (reference sequence). The CDR3 is CSAPAGGTEAFF. CDR3 coding DNA: TGCAGTGCCCCTGCAGGGGGCACTGAAGCTTTCTTT.

This clonotype was seen at least ten times. The chain joins TRBV5-1 to TRBJ2-5; 9 nucleotides match TRBD1. The CDR3 totals 13 residues. Germline loops: CDR1 SGHRS, CDR2 YFSETQ. V trimming: 3 bases; J trimming: 7 bases; junction bases outside the gene matches: 4. CDR3 loop: CASSWTGDGTQYF. DNA for the CDR3: TGCGCCAGCAGCTGGACAGGGGACGGGACCCAGTACTTC.

This clonotype showed up many times. The chain combines TRBV15 with TRBJ1-5; TRBD1 matches 8 bases. The CDR3 is 17 amino acids. Germline V gene data show CDR1 as LNHNV and CDR2 as YYDKDF (reference sequence). V trimming: 2 bases; J trimming: 4 bases; junction bases outside the gene matches: 10. As DNA, the CDR3 is TGTGCCACCAGCAGAATGGGACAGGTGGACGGAAATCAGCCCCAGCATTTT. This gives the protein CATSRMGQVDGNQPQHF.

In its sample, this clonotype was seen many times. This rearrangement joins TRBV7-9 to TRBJ1-1; 8 bases line up with TRBD1. The CDR3 is 14 amino acids. Germline lookup yields CDR1 SEHNR and CDR2 FQNEAQ (reference sequence). The V and J ends lost 6 bases and 0 bases, in that order; junction bases with no gene match: 3. CDR3: CASSDRGMNTEAFF. The CDR3 DNA sequence: TGTGCCAGCAGTGACAGGGGAATGAACACTGAAGCTTTCTTT.